This T cell receptor (beta chain) was identified in a study of vaccination and CD4 T cells after COVID-19. Treatment in this sample: 10-day PBMC culture with coronavirus spike peptide pools or control peptides (ViraFEST assay). Remarks on this clonotype: Antigen: not known.

The assay that was used to sequence DNA from cultured CD4+ T cells was the Oncomine TCR Beta short-read assay. TCRdb re-analysed the PCR reads in MiXCR, keeping a single row per CDR3 protein. Among under 15,000 distinct CDR3 sequences listed, roughly 46% were seen once. Sequencing was carried out using CD4+ T cells from blood, cultured in vitro. The receptor comes from a human donor who had recovered from COVID-19.

The CDR3 is CATEQGSGQPQHF. For the CDR3, the DNA is TGTGCCACCGAACAGGGAAGCGGTCAGCCCCAGCATTTT. The chain combines TRBV6-1 with TRBJ1-5; D possibly corresponds to TRBD1 (6 bases). The CDR3 sequence is 13 residues long. Germline V CDR1 and CDR2: MNHNS, SASEGT. Trimming left V 10 bases short and J 6 bases short, with 16 bases between.